The clone carrying this T cell receptor (beta chain) was recorded at least ten times. Antigen specificity is unknown. Trimming cost V 1 base and J 0 bases, with 6 bases left between them. The CDR3 is 14 amino acids. CDR1 is LGHDT and CDR2 is YNNKEL in the germline V gene (reference sequence). Construction of TCR beta libraries relied on iRepertoire HTBI primers and on Arm-PCR targeting CDR3 regions. TCRdb reprocessed the multiplex PCR reads via MiXCR and lists one record per CDR3 protein. The sample consists of 320,000 or so distinct CDR3 sequences, about 18% of them appearing once. Stated time point: newly diagnosed GD, antithyroid drugs for less than 3 months. The TCR library was made from RNA that had been extracted from PBMCs in TRIzol. From each patient, around 8.9 milliliters of peripheral blood was drawn and collected into an EDTA anticoagulant tube. This sample stems from a study of regulatory T cells in long-lasting Graves disease.

Study conclusions and caveats: Thyroid tissue went unstudied; only peripheral blood was examined.

This sample comprised peripheral blood mononuclear cells (PBMCs), obtained at new diagnosis, from a patient treated with antithyroid drugs. This receptor was obtained from a female donor with Graves disease. The rearrangement joins TRBV3-1 to TRBJ1-1; D is ambiguous. CDR3 region: CASSQVTVNTEAFF. The CDR3 nucleotides read TGTGCCAGCAGCCAAGTGACGGTGAACACTGAAGCTTTCTTT.